The clone carrying this T cell receptor beta chain occurred a few times. TCRdb keeps only in-frame clones here, not all; method: immunoSEQ multiplex PCR. Of 390,000 or so clones listed, about 87% are singletons. This sample was taken from a study of blood T cell repertoires in COVID-19. Study at large: Sources were T cells, B-cell-depleted T cells, or PBMCs; the material itself was cDNA or gDNA.

Each recovered donor of Cohort 3 presented with two negative PCRs, clearance, or symptom resolution. Deletions cut 4 bases from V and 0 bases from J, with 15 bases between. Germline V gene sequence: CDR1 PRHDT, CDR2 FYEKMQ (reference sequence). This CDR3 is 16 amino acids long. V usage is TRBV13 and J usage is TRBJ1-2; D perhaps matches TRBD1 (6 bases). This TCR derives from a woman in her 50s who had recovered from COVID-19. The sample consisted of PBMCs or T cells enriched from blood (not recorded which). CDR3 nucleotide sequence: TGTGCCAGCAGCTCCCCAGGGGACACCGCTAACTATGGCTACACCTTC. Translated, it gives CASSSPGDTANYGYTF.